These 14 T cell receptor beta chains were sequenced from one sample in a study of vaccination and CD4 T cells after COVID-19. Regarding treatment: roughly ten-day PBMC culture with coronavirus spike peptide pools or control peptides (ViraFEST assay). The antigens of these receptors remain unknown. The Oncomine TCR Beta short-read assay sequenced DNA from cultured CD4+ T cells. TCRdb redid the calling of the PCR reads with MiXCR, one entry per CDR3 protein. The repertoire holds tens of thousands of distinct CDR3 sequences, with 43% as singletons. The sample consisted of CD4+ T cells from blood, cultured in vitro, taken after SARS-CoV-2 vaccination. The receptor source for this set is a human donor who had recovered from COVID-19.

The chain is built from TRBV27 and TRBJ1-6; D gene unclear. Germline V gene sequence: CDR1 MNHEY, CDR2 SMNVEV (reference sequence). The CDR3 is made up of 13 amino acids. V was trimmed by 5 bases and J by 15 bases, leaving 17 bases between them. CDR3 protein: CASSPHVVSRLHF. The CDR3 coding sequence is TGTGCCAGCAGTCCCCATGTGGTATCGCGCCTCCACTTT.

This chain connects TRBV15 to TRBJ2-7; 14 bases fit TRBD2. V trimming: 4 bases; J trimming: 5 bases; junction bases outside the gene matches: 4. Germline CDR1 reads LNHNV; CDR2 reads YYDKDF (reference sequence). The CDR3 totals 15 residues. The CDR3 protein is CATSTRTSGGNEQYF. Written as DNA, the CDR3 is TGTGCCACCAGCACCCGGACTAGCGGGGGGAACGAGCAGTACTTC.

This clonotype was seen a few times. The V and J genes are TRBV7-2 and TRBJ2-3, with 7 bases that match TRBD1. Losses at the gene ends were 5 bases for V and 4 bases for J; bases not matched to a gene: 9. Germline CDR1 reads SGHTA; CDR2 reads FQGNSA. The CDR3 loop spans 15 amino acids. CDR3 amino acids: CASSRNRGEADTQYF. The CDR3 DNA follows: TGTGCCAGCAGCAGGAACAGGGGCGAAGCAGATACGCAGTATTTT. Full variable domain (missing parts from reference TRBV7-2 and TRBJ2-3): GAGVSQSPSNKVTEKGKDVELRCDPISGHTALYWYRQSLGQGLEFLIYFQGNSAPDKSGLPSDRFSAERTGGSVSTLTIQRTQQEDSAVYLCASSRNRGEADTQYFGPGTRLTVL.

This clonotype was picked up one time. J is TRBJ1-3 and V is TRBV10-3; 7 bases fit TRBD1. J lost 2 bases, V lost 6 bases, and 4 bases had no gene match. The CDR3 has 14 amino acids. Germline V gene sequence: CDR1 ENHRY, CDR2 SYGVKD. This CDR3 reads CAIRQGDTGNTIYF. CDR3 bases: TGTGCCATCAGGCAGGGGGATACTGGAAACACCATATATTTT.

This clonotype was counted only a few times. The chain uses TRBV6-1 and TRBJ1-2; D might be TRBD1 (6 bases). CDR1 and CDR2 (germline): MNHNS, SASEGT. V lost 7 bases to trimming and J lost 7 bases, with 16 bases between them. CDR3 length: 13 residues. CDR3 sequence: CASTNDRTGGYTF. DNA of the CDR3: TGTGCCAGCACCAATGACAGGACGGGTGGCTACACCTTC.

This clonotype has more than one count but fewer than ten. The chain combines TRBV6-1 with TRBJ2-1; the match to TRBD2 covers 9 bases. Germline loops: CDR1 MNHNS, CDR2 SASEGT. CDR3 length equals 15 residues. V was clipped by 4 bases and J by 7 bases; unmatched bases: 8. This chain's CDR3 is CASSVLLAGPNEQFF. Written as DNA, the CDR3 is TGTGCCAGCAGTGTTCTACTAGCGGGTCCTAATGAGCAGTTCTTC.

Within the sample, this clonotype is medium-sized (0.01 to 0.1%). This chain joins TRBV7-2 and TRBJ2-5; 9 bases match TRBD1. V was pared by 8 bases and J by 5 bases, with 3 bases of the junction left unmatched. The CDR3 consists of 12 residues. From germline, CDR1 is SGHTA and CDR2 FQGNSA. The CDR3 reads CASGTGGETQYF. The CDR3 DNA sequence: TGTGCCAGCGGTACAGGGGGCGAGACCCAGTACTTC.

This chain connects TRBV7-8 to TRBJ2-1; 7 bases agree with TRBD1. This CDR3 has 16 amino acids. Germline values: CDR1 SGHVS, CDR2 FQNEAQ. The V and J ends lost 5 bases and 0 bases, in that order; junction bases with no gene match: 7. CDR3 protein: CASSPQTGSSYNEQFF. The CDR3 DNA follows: TGTGCCAGCAGCCCACAGACAGGGAGCTCCTACAATGAGCAGTTCTTC. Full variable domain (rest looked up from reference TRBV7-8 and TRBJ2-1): GAGVSQSPRYKVAKRGQDVALRCDPISGHVSLFWYQQALGQGPEFLTYFQNEAQLDKSGLPSDRFFAERPEGSVSTLKIQRTQQEDSAVYLCASSPQTGSSYNEQFFGPGTRLTVL.

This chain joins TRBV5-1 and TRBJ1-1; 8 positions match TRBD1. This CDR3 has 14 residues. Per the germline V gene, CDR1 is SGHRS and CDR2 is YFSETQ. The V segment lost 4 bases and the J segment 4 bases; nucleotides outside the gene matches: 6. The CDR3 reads CASSPGQGGTEAFF. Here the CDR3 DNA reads TGCGCCAGCAGCCCCGGACAGGGAGGCACTGAAGCTTTCTTT.

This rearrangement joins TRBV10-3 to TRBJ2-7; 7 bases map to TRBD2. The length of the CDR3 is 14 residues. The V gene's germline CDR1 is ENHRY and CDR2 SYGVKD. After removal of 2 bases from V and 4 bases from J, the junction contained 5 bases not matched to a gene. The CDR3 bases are TGTGCCATCAGTGAGGATAGCGGGCTGTACGAGCAGTACTTC. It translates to CAISEDSGLYEQYF.

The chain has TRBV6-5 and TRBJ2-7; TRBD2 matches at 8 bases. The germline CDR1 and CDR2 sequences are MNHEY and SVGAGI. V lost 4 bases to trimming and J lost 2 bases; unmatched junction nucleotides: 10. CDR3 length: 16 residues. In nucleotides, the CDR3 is TGTGCCAGCAGTTTCCTCGGGACTAGTCGGGCCTACGAGCAGTACTTC. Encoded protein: CASSFLGTSRAYEQYF.

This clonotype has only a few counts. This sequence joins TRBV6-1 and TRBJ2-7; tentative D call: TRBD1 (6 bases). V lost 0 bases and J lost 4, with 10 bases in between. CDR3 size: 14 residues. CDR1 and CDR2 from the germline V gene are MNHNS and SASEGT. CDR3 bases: TGTGCCAGCAGTGAAGCTCACAGGGATTACGAGCAGTACTTC. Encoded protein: CASSEAHRDYEQYF.

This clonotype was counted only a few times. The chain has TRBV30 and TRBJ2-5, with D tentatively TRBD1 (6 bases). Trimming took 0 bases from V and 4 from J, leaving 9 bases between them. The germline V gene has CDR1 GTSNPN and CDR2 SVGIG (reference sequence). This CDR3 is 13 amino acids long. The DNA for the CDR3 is TGTGCCTGGAGTGTAAGACAGGCAGAGACCCAGTACTTC. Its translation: CAWSVRQAETQYF.

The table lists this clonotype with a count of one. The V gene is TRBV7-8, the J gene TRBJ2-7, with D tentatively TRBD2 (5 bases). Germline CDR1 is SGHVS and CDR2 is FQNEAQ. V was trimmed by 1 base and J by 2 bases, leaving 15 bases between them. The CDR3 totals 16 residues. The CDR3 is CASSLGGGGSTYEQYF. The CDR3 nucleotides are TGTGCCAGCAGCTTAGGCGGAGGCGGTTCGACCTACGAGCAGTACTTC.